This T cell receptor beta chain came from a study of blood T cell repertoires in COVID-19. Overall study: Acute and convalescent COVID-19 samples came from the United States, Italy and Spain. PBMCs, B-cell-depleted T cells, or T cells provided the cDNA or gDNA that made up the material.

Methods used by the authors: Amplification from reference gene primers served as the basis for estimated nucleated cell counts. Produced via immunoSEQ multiplex PCR; TCRdb's table is partial and in-frame only. Clone size and V and J calls were adopted from that table, with D and trimming inferred from the DNA. Of roughly 220,000 clones listed, approximately 84% are singletons. There are 14 residues in the CDR3. Germline CDR1 is LNHDA and CDR2 is SQIVND (reference sequence). With 7 bases clipped from V and 0 bases from J, the junction kept 3 bases outside the gene matches. Sequenced: peripheral blood. The clonotype originates from an older man with acute or convalescent COVID-19. The chain uses TRBV19 and TRBJ2-1; 7 nucleotides agree with TRBD2. The CDR3 region is CASKSGDSYNEQFF. The CDR3 DNA reads as TGTGCCAGTAAGAGCGGGGACTCCTACAATGAGCAGTTCTTC.